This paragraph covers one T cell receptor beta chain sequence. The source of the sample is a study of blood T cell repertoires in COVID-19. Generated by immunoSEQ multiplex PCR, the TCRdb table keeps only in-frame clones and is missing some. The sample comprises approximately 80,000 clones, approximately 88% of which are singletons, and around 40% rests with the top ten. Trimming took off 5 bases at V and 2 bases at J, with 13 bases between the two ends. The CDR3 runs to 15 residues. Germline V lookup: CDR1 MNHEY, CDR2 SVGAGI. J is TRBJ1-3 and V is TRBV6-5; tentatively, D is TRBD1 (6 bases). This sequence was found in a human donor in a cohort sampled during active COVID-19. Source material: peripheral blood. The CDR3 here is CASSQQGSPGNTIYF. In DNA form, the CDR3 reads TGTGCCAGCAGTCAACAGGGAAGTCCTGGAAACACCATATATTTT.